The T cell receptor beta chain under discussion was sequenced for a study of blood T cell repertoires in COVID-19. Overall study context: In each case, the material was cDNA or gDNA derived from T cells, B-cell-depleted T cells, or PBMCs.

Source study methods: The assay estimated nucleated cells by amplifying reference gene primers. TCRdb keeps only in-frame clones here, not all; method: immunoSEQ multiplex PCR. V and J calls and clone size are copied from that table; D and trimming were computed from the DNA. The table has hundreds of thousands of clones, around 87% seen once; the top ten hold less than 2.5%. This CDR3 spans 15 amino acids. Germline V gives CDR1 SGHRS, CDR2 YFSETQ. With 3 bases clipped from V and 10 bases from J, the junction kept 9 bases outside the gene matches. This clone was seen a few times. The clonotype originates from a woman in her 30s who had recovered from COVID-19. The sample was peripheral blood. J is TRBJ1-6 and V is TRBV5-1; 8 bases are shared with TRBD1. The CDR3 sequence is CASSSDRGYMSPLHF. CDR3 sequence (DNA): TGCGCCAGCAGCTCCGACAGGGGATATATGTCACCCCTCCACTTT. Together with reference TRBV5-1 and TRBJ1-6, the CDR3 gives the full variable domain: KAGVTQTPRYLIKTRGQQVTLSCSPISGHRSVSWYQQTPGQGLQFLFEYFSETQRNKGNFPGRFSGRQFSNSRSEMNVSTLELGDSALYLCASSSDRGYMSPLHFGNGTRLTVT.